A selection of T cell receptor beta chains follows, all from one sample in a study of Graves' ophthalmopathy and Graves' hyperthyroidism. From the multiplex PCR reads, TCRdb called clonotypes with MiXCR, one entry per CDR3 protein. The table lists 400,000 or so distinct CDR3 sequences, 15% to 19% of them singletons. The sample comprised peripheral blood. The origin of the receptors is a woman aged 18-29 years with stable Graves' hyperthyroidism. Both conserved end residues are part of each CDR3. The D gene is left open where the match is weak. Size tells how often a clone was seen (once, few, many) or the class of an expanded clone, and some rows leave it out.

J: TRBJ1-1
V: TRBV7-2
size: many
D: NA
length: 14
DNA: TGTGCCAGCAGTACCACTGGGGGCGGAACTGAAGCTTTCTTT
CDR3: CASSTTGGGTEAFF

J: TRBJ1-3
V: TRBV12-3/TRBV12-4
size: many
D: NA
length: 13
DNA: TGTGCCAGCAGTAATAATGTTGGAAACACCATATATTTT
CDR3: CASSNNVGNTIYF

J: TRBJ2-4
V: TRBV20-1
size: few
D: TRBD2
length: 15
DNA: TGCAGTGCTGAGCGGGGGGGCCGGGTCAAAAACATTCAGTACTTC
CDR3: CSAERGGRVKNIQYF

J: TRBJ1-1
V: TRBV7-3
size: many
D: NA
length: 14
DNA: TGTGCCAGCAGCGCGGGACATCAAAACACTGAAGCTTTCTTT
CDR3: CASSAGHQNTEAFF

J: TRBJ2-2
V: TRBV19
size: NA
D: NA
length: 14
DNA: TGTGCCAGCTCAGGGTTGGCTACAGTCGGGGAGCTGTTTTTT
CDR3: CASSGLATVGELFF

J: TRBJ1-1
V: TRBV14
size: many
D: NA
length: 15
DNA: TGTGCCAGCAGCCAAGACCCCCGACCGAACACTGAAGCTTTCTTT
CDR3: CASSQDPRPNTEAFF

J: TRBJ2-4
V: TRBV20-1
size: NA
D: TRBD2
length: 18
DNA: TGCAGTGCCACCCCCCAAGGACTAGCGGGGGATCGAGGAAACATTCAGTACTTC
CDR3: CSATPQGLAGDRGNIQYF

J: TRBJ1-1
V: TRBV6-5
size: many
D: NA
length: 14
DNA: TGTGCCAGCATCCGGAGGGGGTTTCGGGGTGAAGCTTTCTTT
CDR3: CASIRRGFRGEAFF

J: TRBJ2-5
V: TRBV12-3/TRBV12-4
size: NA
D: NA
length: 15
DNA: TGTGCCAGCAGTTTTTGGCTTAGGGGGTCGGAGACCCAGTACTTC
CDR3: CASSFWLRGSETQYF

J: TRBJ2-5
V: TRBV20-1
size: few
D: TRBD2
length: 18
DNA: TGCAGTGCTAGAGATCCGGGGTGGCTAGCGGAATCCCATGGGCCCCAGTACTTC
CDR3: CSARDPGWLAESHGPQYF

J: TRBJ1-1
V: TRBV12-3/TRBV12-4
size: once
D: NA
length: 13
DNA: TGTGCCAGCACTGGACAGCGGGACACTGAAGCTTTCTTT
CDR3: CASTGQRDTEAFF

J: TRBJ2-7
V: TRBV6-1
size: few
D: NA
length: 13
DNA: TGTGCCAGCAGTACCCTTATCCTGGACGAGCAGTACTTC
CDR3: CASSTLILDEQYF

J: TRBJ2-5
V: TRBV5-1
size: many
D: TRBD2
length: 16
DNA: TGCGCCAGCAGCTTCCTAATTAGCGGGGAGCAAGAGACCCAGTACTTC
CDR3: CASSFLISGEQETQYF

J: TRBJ1-4
V: TRBV6-5
size: many
D: NA
length: 13
DNA: TGTGCCAGCAGCGGAACAGTTGATGAAAAACTGTTTTTT
CDR3: CASSGTVDEKLFF

J: TRBJ1-5
V: TRBV12-3/TRBV12-4
size: many
D: NA
length: 12
DNA: TGTGCCAGCAGTTCTGATAACCAGCCCCAGCATTTT
CDR3: CASSSDNQPQHF

J: TRBJ1-1
V: TRBV11-3
size: few
D: NA
length: 15
DNA: TGTGCCAGCATCCCGAGGAACAGCCCGAACACTGAAGCTTTCTTT
CDR3: CASIPRNSPNTEAFF

J: TRBJ1-1
V: TRBV4-1
size: NA
D: NA
length: 16
DNA: TGCGCCAGCAGCCATCTGTTACAGGGCCGGAACACTGAAGCTTTCTTT
CDR3: CASSHLLQGRNTEAFF

J: TRBJ2-7
V: TRBV5-1
size: many
D: TRBD1
length: 15
DNA: TGCGCCAGCAGCTTGGCCGGGACAGGGCAAGACGAGCAGTACTTC
CDR3: CASSLAGTGQDEQYF

J: TRBJ2-2
V: TRBV5-6
size: many
D: NA
length: 17
DNA: TGTGCCAGCAGCTCGACCCTTGAGGGACACGACACCGGGGAGCTGTTTTTT
CDR3: CASSSTLEGHDTGELFF

J: TRBJ1-2
V: TRBV29-1
size: many
D: TRBD1
length: 13
DNA: TGCAGCGGCGGACAGGGTTCAGACCATGGCTACACCTTC
CDR3: CSGGQGSDHGYTF

J: TRBJ1-6
V: TRBV20-1
size: many
D: TRBD1
length: 14
DNA: TGCAGTGCTCCCTCGGGGACAGGGATCTCACCCCTCCACTTT
CDR3: CSAPSGTGISPLHF

J: TRBJ2-5
V: TRBV6-5
size: many
D: NA
length: 13
DNA: TGTGCCAGCAGGATGGGGGGTCTGGAGACCCAGTACTTC
CDR3: CASRMGGLETQYF

J: TRBJ2-7
V: TRBV6-5
size: many
D: TRBD2
length: 14
DNA: TGTGCCAGCAGACTGCTAGCGGGGGGGTACGAGCAGTACTTC
CDR3: CASRLLAGGYEQYF

J: TRBJ1-1
V: TRBV20-1
size: many
D: NA
length: 15
DNA: TGCAGTGCTAACTCCCCGGACAGTCCGAACACTGAAGCTTTCTTT
CDR3: CSANSPDSPNTEAFF

J: TRBJ1-5
V: TRBV2
size: NA
D: NA
length: 17
DNA: TGTGCCAGCAGTGAAGACATGGACAGATATAGCAATCAGCCCCAGCATTTT
CDR3: CASSEDMDRYSNQPQHF

J: TRBJ1-2
V: TRBV27
size: many
D: TRBD1
length: 15
DNA: TGTGCCAGCAGTCCCGGACAGGGGGAGGACTATGGCTACACCTTC
CDR3: CASSPGQGEDYGYTF

J: TRBJ1-1
V: TRBV19
size: few
D: TRBD1
length: 16
DNA: TGTGCCAGTAGGTCTCTCGCAGGGGGCTTGAACACTGAAGCTTTCTTT
CDR3: CASRSLAGGLNTEAFF

J: TRBJ1-1
V: TRBV3-1
size: NA
D: TRBD1
length: 16
DNA: TGTGCCAGCAGCCAAGGCGCCGCGACAGGGGACACTGAAGCTTTCTTT
CDR3: CASSQGAATGDTEAFF

J: TRBJ2-7
V: TRBV27
size: many
D: TRBD1
length: 15
DNA: TGTGCCAGCAGTTTTTCCGGGACAGGGGTCTACGAGCAGTACTTC
CDR3: CASSFSGTGVYEQYF

J: TRBJ2-2
V: TRBV29-1
size: many
D: NA
length: 13
DNA: TGCAGCGTTGACAGGGGTAGGACCGGGGAGCTGTTTTTT
CDR3: CSVDRGRTGELFF

J: TRBJ1-1
V: TRBV24-1
size: many
D: NA
length: 13
DNA: TGTGCCATTTCTCAGGGACGGGACACTGAAGCTTTCTTT
CDR3: CAISQGRDTEAFF

J: TRBJ2-7
V: TRBV4-1
size: many
D: TRBD1
length: 15
DNA: TGCGCCAGCAGCCAAGAAGGGACAGGGGTCGGCGAGCAGTACTTC
CDR3: CASSQEGTGVGEQYF

J: TRBJ2-7
V: TRBV6-5
size: NA
D: NA
length: 14
DNA: TGTGCCAGCAGTTATGGGCACGAGAGGGGCGAGCAGTACTTC
CDR3: CASSYGHERGEQYF

J: TRBJ1-5
V: TRBV9
size: many
D: NA
length: 9
DNA: TGTGCCAGCGGAGAGCCCCAGCATTTT
CDR3: CASGEPQHF

J: TRBJ2-4
V: TRBV6-2/TRBV6-3
size: many
D: NA
length: 18
DNA: TGTGCCAGCAGTTTTTTGCGGGGGCGCACCCAAGCCAAAAACATTCAGTACTTC
CDR3: CASSFLRGRTQAKNIQYF

J: TRBJ1-1
V: TRBV12-3/TRBV12-4
size: many
D: TRBD1
length: 14
DNA: TGTGCCAGCAGTCCCCACAGGGGTGGGACTGAAGCTTTCTTT
CDR3: CASSPHRGGTEAFF

J: TRBJ1-2
V: TRBV19
size: many
D: NA
length: 15
DNA: TGTGCCAGTAGTATAGAAGTACAAAACTATTATGGCTACACCTTC
CDR3: CASSIEVQNYYGYTF

J: TRBJ2-7
V: TRBV2
size: many
D: NA
length: 12
DNA: TGTGCCAGCAGTGGACATCCCTACGAGCAGTACTTC
CDR3: CASSGHPYEQYF

J: TRBJ2-7
V: TRBV5-1
size: NA
D: NA
length: 14
DNA: TGCGCCAGCAGCTTGGTCAGGCAGCCCTACGAGCAGTACTTC
CDR3: CASSLVRQPYEQYF

J: TRBJ2-5
V: TRBV5-1
size: many
D: NA
length: 15
DNA: TGCGCCAGCAGCTTGGTATCAGGGGACCAAGAGACCCAGTACTTC
CDR3: CASSLVSGDQETQYF

J: TRBJ1-1
V: TRBV27
size: many
D: NA
length: 14
DNA: TGTGCCAGCAGTGGGGGTTTCCTGAACACTGAAGCTTTCTTT
CDR3: CASSGGFLNTEAFF

J: TRBJ2-7
V: TRBV6-1
size: many
D: TRBD1
length: 13
DNA: TGTGCCACCACAGACCCGGGACAGGGGGCTCGGTACTTC
CDR3: CATTDPGQGARYF

J: TRBJ2-2
V: TRBV5-1
size: few
D: TRBD1
length: 12
DNA: TGCGCCAGCAGCCCAGGGGGCGGGGAGCTGTTTTTT
CDR3: CASSPGGGELFF

J: TRBJ2-5
V: TRBV4-2
size: many
D: TRBD2
length: 15
DNA: TGTGCCAGCAGCCAAGGGCTAGCGGGGGAAGAGACCCAGTACTTC
CDR3: CASSQGLAGEETQYF

J: TRBJ1-1
V: TRBV25-1
size: many
D: TRBD1
length: 13
DNA: TGTGCCAGCAGAAGACAGGGGCTCACTGAAGCTTTCTTT
CDR3: CASRRQGLTEAFF

J: TRBJ1-2
V: TRBV6-5
size: many
D: TRBD1
length: 12
DNA: TGTGCCACACAGACAGGGAACTATGGCTACACCTTC
CDR3: CATQTGNYGYTF

J: TRBJ2-7
V: TRBV3-1
size: few
D: NA
length: 16
DNA: TGTGCCAGCAGCCAAGCTTTGACGGGAAGCCTCGCCGAGCAGTACTTC
CDR3: CASSQALTGSLAEQYF

J: TRBJ2-2
V: TRBV5-1
size: few
D: NA
length: 16
DNA: TGCGCCAGCAGCGCGGGGGGACAGGCGAACACCGGGGAGCTGTTTTTT
CDR3: CASSAGGQANTGELFF

J: TRBJ2-5
V: TRBV18
size: NA
D: NA
length: 15
DNA: TGTGCCAGCTCTCACTTCAAGGGGGACCAAGAGACCCAGTACTTC
CDR3: CASSHFKGDQETQYF